The rows below give T cell receptor beta chains drawn from one sample of a study of early T cells in non-severe SARS-CoV-2 infection. MiXCR, applied by TCRdb to the 5' RACE reads, yields one record per CDR3 protein. The sample lists around 100,000 distinct CDR3 sequences; roughly 15% were seen once. Material for sequencing was whole blood. The receptors were gathered from an adult who was a healthcare worker with PCR-confirmed SARS-CoV-2 infection or an uninfected control (not recorded which). Each CDR3 is given with its conserved first and last residue. A D gene is named only where the DNA matches it firmly. Some rows mark clone size as missing; the rest say once, few, many or name a class of expanded clone.

>NA|TRBJ1-2|NA|TRBV20-1
TGCAGTGTCGGACTGCGGGGAGGCTACACCTTC
CSVGLRGGYTF
>few|TRBJ1-3|NA|TRBV5-5
TGTGCCAGCAGGAATGAGCTCTCTGGAAACACCATATATTTT
CASRNELSGNTIYF
>NA|TRBJ2-3|NA|TRBV6-1
TGTGCCAGCAGTGTCCTGGGATACTCTAGCACAGATACGCAGTATTTT
CASSVLGYSSTDTQYF
>few|TRBJ1-5|NA|TRBV27
TGTGCCAGCAGTCCCCCGGGACGGCTAAATCAGCCCCAGCATTTT
CASSPPGRLNQPQHF
>NA|TRBJ2-5|NA|TRBV15
TGTGCCACCAGCAGAGATAGCGAGACCCAGTACTTC
CATSRDSETQYF
>NA|TRBJ1-1|TRBD1|TRBV27
TGTGCCACCCGCGCCGGGGACAGGGCTGCTTTCTTT
CATRAGDRAAFF
>few|TRBJ2-7|TRBD1|TRBV29-1
TGCAGCGGCCTGACAGGGGACGAGCAGTACTTC
CSGLTGDEQYF
>few|TRBJ2-1|TRBD2|TRBV7-8
TGTGCCAGCAGCACCGATACTAGCGGGAGATACAATGAGCAGTTCTTC
CASSTDTSGRYNEQFF
>NA|TRBJ2-2|TRBD2|TRBV12-3/TRBV12-4
TGTGCCAGCAGTTTCCGGCGGGAGGCTCCCGGGGAGCTGTTTTTT
CASSFRREAPGELFF
>NA|TRBJ2-7|NA|TRBV5-1
TGCGCCAGCAGTTGGTCAGGGGCTCCCGAGCAGTACTTC
CASSWSGAPEQYF
>many|TRBJ2-3|TRBD2|TRBV11-3
TGTGCCAGCAGTCCCGGACTAGCGGGCACAGATACGCAGTATTTT
CASSPGLAGTDTQYF
>NA|TRBJ1-2|TRBD1|TRBV20-1
TGCAGTGTCACAGACAGGGTGGGTTATGGCTACACCTTC
CSVTDRVGYGYTF
>NA|TRBJ2-3|NA|TRBV6-2/TRBV6-3
TGTGCCAGCAGTTACCAGGGCGGATACACAGATACGCAGTATTTT
CASSYQGGYTDTQYF
>few|TRBJ2-7|TRBD1|TRBV11-2
TGTGCCAGCATCCACGGGGCAGGGGGTATCGAGCAGTACTTC
CASIHGAGGIEQYF
>NA|TRBJ2-7|NA|TRBV18
TGTGCCAGCTCACCCAGGGACGACCACGAGCAGTACTTC
CASSPRDDHEQYF
>NA|TRBJ2-7|NA|TRBV18
TGTGCCAGCTCACCAAAGCTCCACGAGCAGTACTTC
CASSPKLHEQYF
>NA|TRBJ2-1|NA|TRBV6-4
TGTGCCAGCAGTGGCTTGGGGGATGAGCAGTTCTTC
CASSGLGDEQFF
>NA|TRBJ2-7|NA|TRBV12-3/TRBV12-4
TGTGCCAGCAGGCGCGGAGGGGCGACTTACGAGCAGTACTTC
CASRRGGATYEQYF
>few|TRBJ2-7|NA|TRBV6-5
TGTGCCAGCAGTTTCTCGACAGGGAGGCCCTACGAGCAGTACTTC
CASSFSTGRPYEQYF
>NA|TRBJ2-1|NA|TRBV20-1
TGCAGTGCCCTGGAACCGGGACTCCGAGTGAATGAGCAGTTCTTC
CSALEPGLRVNEQFF
>NA|TRBJ2-1|TRBD2|TRBV5-1
TGCGCCAGCAGCACATCGGGACTAGCGGTAGGAAGTAGCTCCTACAATGAGCAGTTCTTC
CASSTSGLAVGSSSYNEQFF
>NA|TRBJ1-4|NA|TRBV12-3/TRBV12-4
TGTGCCAGCAGTGCAGTTGCAACTAATGAAAAACTGTTTTTT
CASSAVATNEKLFF
>NA|TRBJ2-2|TRBD1|TRBV5-1
TGCGCCAGCAGCTCCGAAGGACCTGACAGGGGCACCGGGGAGCTGTTTTTT
CASSSEGPDRGTGELFF
>NA|TRBJ2-6|NA|TRBV20-1
TGCAGTGCTAGGAGCCGGGACCCCCAAAGCTCTGGGGCCAACGTCCTGACTTTC
CSARSRDPQSSGANVLTF
>NA|TRBJ1-2|NA|TRBV12-3/TRBV12-4
TGTGCCAGCAGTTCCCTACCGCTACAGGGAAAGGCTAACTATGGCTACACCTTC
CASSSLPLQGKANYGYTF
>many|TRBJ2-2|TRBD1|TRBV6-2/TRBV6-3
TGTGCCAGCAGTGGACAGGGGGAGAACACCGGGGAGCTGTTTTTT
CASSGQGENTGELFF
>few|TRBJ1-6|NA|TRBV18
TGTGCCAGCTCACCGGGGGGCTGGGATTCACCCCTCCACTTT
CASSPGGWDSPLHF
>few|TRBJ2-3|TRBD2|TRBV11-2
TGTGCCAGCAGCCCAATCAAGACTAGCGGGAGAAGGCCAGATACGCAGTATTTT
CASSPIKTSGRRPDTQYF
>few|TRBJ1-6|NA|TRBV7-9
TGTGCCAGCAGCTTAATTCGGAATTCACCCCTCCACTTT
CASSLIRNSPLHF
>NA|TRBJ2-5|TRBD2|TRBV25-1
TGTGCCAGCAGTCCGAGGACTAGCGGGGTAGAGACCCAGTACTTC
CASSPRTSGVETQYF
>once|TRBJ2-1|TRBD2|TRBV7-9
TGTGCCAGCAGCTTAGGCGGGAGAGACTCCTACAATGAGCAGTTCTTC
CASSLGGRDSYNEQFF
>NA|TRBJ2-7|TRBD2|TRBV29-1
TGCAGCGTCGCTAGCGGGAGGGCCTACGAGCAGTACTTC
CSVASGRAYEQYF
>few|TRBJ2-2|NA|TRBV5-1
TGCGCCAGCAGCTTGGGGGCGGCGAACACCGGGGAGCTGTTTTTT
CASSLGAANTGELFF
>few|TRBJ1-1|NA|TRBV29-1
TGCAGCATATACAGTGGGGCTGAAGCTTTCTTT
CSIYSGAEAFF
>NA|TRBJ2-3|TRBD2|TRBV20-1
TGCAGTGCCGACATAGCGGGGGGTCCCACAGATACGCAGTATTTT
CSADIAGGPTDTQYF
>few|TRBJ1-1|NA|TRBV18
TGTGCCAGCTCACCACAAAGGGGAGGGACTGAAGCTTTCTTT
CASSPQRGGTEAFF
>NA|TRBJ2-7|TRBD1|TRBV5-1
TGCGCCAGCAGCTTTTGGGACAGAGGCGAGCAGTACTTC
CASSFWDRGEQYF
>few|TRBJ2-7|TRBD1|TRBV20-1
TGCAGTGCTAGTGACAGGGGATTCTACGAGCAGTACTTC
CSASDRGFYEQYF
>few|TRBJ2-1|TRBD2|TRBV6-2/TRBV6-3
TGTGCCAGCAGTTACTCGGCTAGCGGATACAATGAGCAGTTCTTC
CASSYSASGYNEQFF
>NA|TRBJ1-2|TRBD1|TRBV4-3
TGCGCCAGCAGCCAAGGGACAGGGCCTAACTATGGCTACACCTTC
CASSQGTGPNYGYTF
>NA|TRBJ2-7|NA|TRBV11-2
TGTGCCAGCAGCTTAGGTCCCCACCGTGGCAGCCTAGCCTACGAGCAGTACTTC
CASSLGPHRGSLAYEQYF
>NA|TRBJ2-5|NA|TRBV11-2
TGTGCCAGCAGCCTATTCCCCCAAGAGACCCAGTACTTC
CASSLFPQETQYF
>few|TRBJ2-1|NA|TRBV29-1
TGCAGCGTTGACAGTGGGGCGTCCTACAATGAGCAGTTCTTC
CSVDSGASYNEQFF
>few|TRBJ1-2|TRBD1|TRBV9
TGTGCCAGCAGCGAACAGGGGGCGCTTAAATATGGCTACACCTTC
CASSEQGALKYGYTF
>few|TRBJ1-5|NA|TRBV27
TGTGCCAGCTCTCCTGGGTACGGGAGCGTCAATCAGCCCCAGCATTTT
CASSPGYGSVNQPQHF
>few|TRBJ2-1|NA|TRBV20-1
TGCAGCCCCGGACTAATCGATGAGCAGTTCTTC
CSPGLIDEQFF
>NA|TRBJ1-5|NA|TRBV6-1
TGTGCCAGCAGTCTCGGCGGGGGGCGAGGGAATCAGCCCCAGCATTTT
CASSLGGGRGNQPQHF
>NA|TRBJ2-6|TRBD1|TRBV27
TGTGCCAGCAGTTTAGGGACAGGGGGCGCTGGGGCCAACGTCCTGACTTTC
CASSLGTGGAGANVLTF
>many|TRBJ1-1|NA|TRBV2
TGTGCCACCCCCCCCCCGACAGGTAGTAGATTGGAAGCTTTCTTT
CATPPPTGSRLEAFF
>few|TRBJ2-2|TRBD1|TRBV28
TGTGCCAGCAGTACTAGGACAGGGCGGACCGGGGAGCTGTTTTTT
CASSTRTGRTGELFF
>few|TRBJ2-5|NA|TRBV4-3
TGCGCCAGCAGCCAGGACTCCGGTGTTGGAGAGACCCAGTACTTC
CASSQDSGVGETQYF
>NA|TRBJ1-2|NA|TRBV10-2
TGCGCCAGCAGGGGGCTTAACTATGGCTACACCTTC
CASRGLNYGYTF